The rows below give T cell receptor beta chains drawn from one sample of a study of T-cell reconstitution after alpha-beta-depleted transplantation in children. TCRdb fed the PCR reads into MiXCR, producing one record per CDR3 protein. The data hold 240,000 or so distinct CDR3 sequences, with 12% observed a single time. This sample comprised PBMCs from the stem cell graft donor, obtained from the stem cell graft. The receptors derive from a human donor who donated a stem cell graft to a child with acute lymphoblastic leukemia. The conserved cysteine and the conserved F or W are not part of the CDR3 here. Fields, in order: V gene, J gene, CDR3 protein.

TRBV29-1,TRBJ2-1,SVEDPFRDRDNYNEQF
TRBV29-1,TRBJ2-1,SVSLSTSGSRYNEQF
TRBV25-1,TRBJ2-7,ASSDMAYEQY
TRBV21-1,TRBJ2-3,ASSKEEGRGPSQISTDTQY
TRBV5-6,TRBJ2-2,ASSLVTGNTGELF
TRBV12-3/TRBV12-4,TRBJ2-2,ASRGTGEIGELF
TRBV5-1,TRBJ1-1,ASSSHRTGGGTEAF
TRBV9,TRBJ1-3,ASSVEESSGNTIY
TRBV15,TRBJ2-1,ATSLRLAPEQF
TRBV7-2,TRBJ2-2,ASTLGLAGGGGELF
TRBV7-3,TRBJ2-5,ASSLRALRGTQY
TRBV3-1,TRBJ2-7,ASSQDPAGQY
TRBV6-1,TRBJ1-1,ASTPGPAFSTEAF
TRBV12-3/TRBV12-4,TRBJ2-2,ASSPPGTGTGELF
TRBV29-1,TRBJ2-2,SAARGTNTGELF
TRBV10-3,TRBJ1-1,AITGIQDTEAF
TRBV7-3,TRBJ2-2,ASSHTSGSFSGELF
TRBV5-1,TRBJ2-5,ASSLSGLAASQETQY
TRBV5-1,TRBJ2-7,ASNYGTEDEQY
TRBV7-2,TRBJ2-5,ASSLALSSGGWETQY
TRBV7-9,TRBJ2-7,ASSLERSGGSYEQY
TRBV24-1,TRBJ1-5,ATSDEGQMNSNQPQH
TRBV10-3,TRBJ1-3,AIEVGGHRSSGNTIY
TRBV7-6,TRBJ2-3,ASSDRLAGYDTQY
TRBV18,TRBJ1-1,ASSPPAAGRNTEAF
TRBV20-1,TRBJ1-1,SAKAPQGFTEAF
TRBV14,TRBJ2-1,ASSQGGHVF
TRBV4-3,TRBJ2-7,ASSQDPIPTALLHEQY
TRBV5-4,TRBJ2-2,ASSSPRGSNTGELF
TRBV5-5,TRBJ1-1,ASSFGTGVTEAF
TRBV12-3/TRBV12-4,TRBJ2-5,ASSIRGEETQY
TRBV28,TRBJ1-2,AMSPADIYGYT
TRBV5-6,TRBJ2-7,ASSLWHIWEQY
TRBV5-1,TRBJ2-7,ASSARDGDSYEQY
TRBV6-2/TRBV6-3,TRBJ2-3,ASSQRQADTQY
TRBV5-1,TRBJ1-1,ASSYGRILNTEAF
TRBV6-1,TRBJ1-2,ASSEPFMTYYGYT
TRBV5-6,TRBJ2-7,ASSFYNRAAEQY
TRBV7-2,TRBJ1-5,ASSPKGGGSNQPQH
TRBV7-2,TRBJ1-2,ASSLEAQPYGYT
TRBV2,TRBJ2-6,ASSDRASGANVLT
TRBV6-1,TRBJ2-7,ASSESLTEPYEQY
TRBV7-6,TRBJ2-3,ASSLYWGLSDTQY
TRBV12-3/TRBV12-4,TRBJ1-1,ASSLAAGSTEAF
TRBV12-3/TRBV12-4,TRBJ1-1,ASSIGGRNTEAF
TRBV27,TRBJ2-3,ASGHDTGPGDTQY
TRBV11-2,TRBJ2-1,ASSLGSVNEQF
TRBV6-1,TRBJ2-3,ASSELATSTDTQY
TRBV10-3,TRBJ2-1,AISDGYGQF
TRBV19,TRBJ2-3,ASSMVLSTDTQY
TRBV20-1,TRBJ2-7,SVGTVGYEQY
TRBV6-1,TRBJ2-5,ASSNRETQY
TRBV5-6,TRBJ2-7,ASSMGYEQY